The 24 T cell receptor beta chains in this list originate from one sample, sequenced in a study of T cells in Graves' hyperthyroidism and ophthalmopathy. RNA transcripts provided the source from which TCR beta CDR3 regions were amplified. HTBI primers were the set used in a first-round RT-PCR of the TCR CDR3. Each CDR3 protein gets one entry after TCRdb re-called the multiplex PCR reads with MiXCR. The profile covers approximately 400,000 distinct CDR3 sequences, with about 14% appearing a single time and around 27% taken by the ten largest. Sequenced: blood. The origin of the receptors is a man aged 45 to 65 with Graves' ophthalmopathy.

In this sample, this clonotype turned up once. The CDR3, as DNA: TGTGCCAGCAGTTCCTTTTACGGCAATCAGCCCCAGCATTTT. This gives the protein CASSSFYGNQPQHF. The J gene is TRBJ1-5, the V gene TRBV6-9; the D is unclear. Deletions cut 4 bases from V and 2 bases from J, with 9 bases between. The CDR3 has 14 amino acids. Germline V CDR1 and CDR2: MNHGY, SVAAGI.

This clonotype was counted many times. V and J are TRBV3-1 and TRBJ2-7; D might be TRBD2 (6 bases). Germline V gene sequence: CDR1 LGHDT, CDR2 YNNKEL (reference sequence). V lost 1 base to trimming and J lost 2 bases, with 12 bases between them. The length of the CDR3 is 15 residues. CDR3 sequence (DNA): TGTGCCAGCAGCCAAGCACGGAGGGGAACCTACGAGCAGTACTTC. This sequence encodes CASSQARRGTYEQYF.

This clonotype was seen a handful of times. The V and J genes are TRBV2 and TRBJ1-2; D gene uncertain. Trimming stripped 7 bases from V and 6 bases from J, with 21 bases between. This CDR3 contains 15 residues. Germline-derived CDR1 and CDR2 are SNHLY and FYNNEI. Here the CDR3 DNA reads TGTGCCAGCACCCCGGGAGGGCGAGCAGTGAATGGCTACACCTTC. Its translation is CASTPGGRAVNGYTF. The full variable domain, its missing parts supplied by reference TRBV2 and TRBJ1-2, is EPEVTQTPSHQVTQMGQEVILRCVPISNHLYFYWYRQILGQKVEFLVSFYNNEISEKSEIFDDQFSVERPDGSNFTLKIRSTKLEDSAMYFCASTPGGRAVNGYTFGSGTRLTVV.

CDR3 DNA: TGTGCCAGCAGCTTAGGTGGACTGCAGAATGAGCAGTTCTTC. It specifies CASSLGGLQNEQFF. This rearrangement joins TRBV7-3 to TRBJ2-1; TRBD2 might be the D (5 bases). The CDR3 has 14 amino acids. Between the trimmed V and J ends, which lost 2 bases and 7 bases, there was a span of 12 bases. Germline V gene sequence: CDR1 SGHTA, CDR2 FQGTGA.

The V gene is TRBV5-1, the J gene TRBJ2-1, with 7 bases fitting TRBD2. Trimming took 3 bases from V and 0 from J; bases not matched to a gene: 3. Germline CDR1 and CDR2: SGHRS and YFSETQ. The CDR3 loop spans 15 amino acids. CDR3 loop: CASSSVAGSYNEQFF. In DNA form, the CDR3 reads TGCGCCAGCAGCTCCGTAGCGGGCTCCTACAATGAGCAGTTCTTC.

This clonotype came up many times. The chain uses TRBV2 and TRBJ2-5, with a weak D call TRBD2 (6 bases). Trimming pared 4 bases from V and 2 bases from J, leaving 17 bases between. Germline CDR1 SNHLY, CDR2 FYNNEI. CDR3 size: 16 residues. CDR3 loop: CASSVSQGGLQETQYF. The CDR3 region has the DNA TGTGCCAGCAGTGTTTCCCAGGGTGGACTACAAGAGACCCAGTACTTC.

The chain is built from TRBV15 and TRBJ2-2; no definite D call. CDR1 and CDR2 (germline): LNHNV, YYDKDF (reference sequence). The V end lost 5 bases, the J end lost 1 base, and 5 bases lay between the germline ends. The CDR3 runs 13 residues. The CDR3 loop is CATSEQNTGELFF. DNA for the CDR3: TGTGCCACCAGCGAACAGAACACCGGGGAGCTGTTTTTT.

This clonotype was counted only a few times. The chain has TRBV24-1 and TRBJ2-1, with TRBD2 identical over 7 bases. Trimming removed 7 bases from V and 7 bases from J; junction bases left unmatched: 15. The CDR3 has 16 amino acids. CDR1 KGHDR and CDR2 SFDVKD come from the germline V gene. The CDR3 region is CATSSLGEGPENEQFF. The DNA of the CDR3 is TGTGCCACCAGCAGTTTAGGGGAGGGTCCCGAGAATGAGCAGTTCTTC.

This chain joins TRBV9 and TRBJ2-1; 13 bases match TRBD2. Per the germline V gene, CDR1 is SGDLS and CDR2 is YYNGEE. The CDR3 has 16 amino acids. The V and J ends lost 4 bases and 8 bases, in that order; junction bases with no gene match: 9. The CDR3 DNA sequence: TGTGCCAGCAGCTCCACCGGGACTAGCGGGATGTATGAGCAGTTCTTC. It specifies CASSSTGTSGMYEQFF.

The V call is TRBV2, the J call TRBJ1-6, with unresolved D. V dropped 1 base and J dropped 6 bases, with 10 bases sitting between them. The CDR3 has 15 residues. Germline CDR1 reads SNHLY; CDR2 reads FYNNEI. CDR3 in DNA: TGTGCCAGCAGTGAAGGACGGACCCTTAATTCACCCCTCCACTTT. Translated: CASSEGRTLNSPLHF.

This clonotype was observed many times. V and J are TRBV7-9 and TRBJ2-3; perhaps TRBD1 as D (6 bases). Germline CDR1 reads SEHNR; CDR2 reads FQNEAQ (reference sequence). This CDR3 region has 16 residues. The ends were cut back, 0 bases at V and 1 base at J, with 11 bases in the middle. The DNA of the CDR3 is TGTGCCAGCAGCTTAGCGCAGGGGTACCGCACAGATACGCAGTATTTT. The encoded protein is CASSLAQGYRTDTQYF.

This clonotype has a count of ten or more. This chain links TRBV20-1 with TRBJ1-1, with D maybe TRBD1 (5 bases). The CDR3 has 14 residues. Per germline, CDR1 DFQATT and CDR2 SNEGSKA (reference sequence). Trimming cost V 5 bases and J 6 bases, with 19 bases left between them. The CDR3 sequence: CSAAPPRDLAEAFF. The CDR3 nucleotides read TGCAGTGCTGCTCCCCCCAGGGATCTGGCTGAAGCTTTCTTT.

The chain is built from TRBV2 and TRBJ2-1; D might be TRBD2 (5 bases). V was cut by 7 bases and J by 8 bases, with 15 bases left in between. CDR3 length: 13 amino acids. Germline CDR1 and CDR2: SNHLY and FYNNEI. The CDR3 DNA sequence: TGTGCCAGCACGGGATTAGGCGGCCATGAGCAGTTCTTC. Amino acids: CASTGLGGHEQFF. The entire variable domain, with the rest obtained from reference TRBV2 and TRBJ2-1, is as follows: EPEVTQTPSHQVTQMGQEVILRCVPISNHLYFYWYRQILGQKVEFLVSFYNNEISEKSEIFDDQFSVERPDGSNFTLKIRSTKLEDSAMYFCASTGLGGHEQFFGPGTRLTVL.

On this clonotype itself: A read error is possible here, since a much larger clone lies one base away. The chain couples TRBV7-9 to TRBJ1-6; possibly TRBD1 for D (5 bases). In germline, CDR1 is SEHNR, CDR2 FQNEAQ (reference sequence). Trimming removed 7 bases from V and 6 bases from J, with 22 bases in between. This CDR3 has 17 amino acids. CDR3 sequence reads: CASNPTAPSQGNSPLHF. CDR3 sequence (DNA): TGTGCCAGCAATCCCACGGCCCCGAGCCAGGGTAATTCACCCCTCCACTTT.

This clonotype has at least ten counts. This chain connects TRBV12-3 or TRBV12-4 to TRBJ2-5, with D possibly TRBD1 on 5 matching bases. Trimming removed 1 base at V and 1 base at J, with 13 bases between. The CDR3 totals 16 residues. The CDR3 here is CASSLVLTGPQETQYF. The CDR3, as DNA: TGTGCCAGCAGTTTAGTCCTTACAGGACCCCAAGAGACCCAGTACTTC.

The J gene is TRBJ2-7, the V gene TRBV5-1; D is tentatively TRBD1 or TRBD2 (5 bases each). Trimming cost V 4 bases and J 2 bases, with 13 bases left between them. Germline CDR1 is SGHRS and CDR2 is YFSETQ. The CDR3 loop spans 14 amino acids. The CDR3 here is CASSPGRLPYEQYF. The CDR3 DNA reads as TGCGCCAGCAGCCCGGGACGGCTTCCCTACGAGCAGTACTTC.

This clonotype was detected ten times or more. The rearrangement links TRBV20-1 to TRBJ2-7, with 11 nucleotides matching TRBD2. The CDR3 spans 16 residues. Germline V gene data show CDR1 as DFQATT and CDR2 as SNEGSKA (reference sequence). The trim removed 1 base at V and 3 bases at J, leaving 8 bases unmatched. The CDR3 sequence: CSARGTSGPAIYEQYF. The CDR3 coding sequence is TGCAGTGCTAGAGGGACTAGCGGGCCGGCAATCTACGAGCAGTACTTC.

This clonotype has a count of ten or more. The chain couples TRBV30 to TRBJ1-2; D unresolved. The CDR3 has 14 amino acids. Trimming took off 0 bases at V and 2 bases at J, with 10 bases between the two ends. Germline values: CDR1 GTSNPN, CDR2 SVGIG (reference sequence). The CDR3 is CAWSVHLTNYGYTF. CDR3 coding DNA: TGTGCCTGGAGTGTACACCTGACCAACTATGGCTACACCTTC.

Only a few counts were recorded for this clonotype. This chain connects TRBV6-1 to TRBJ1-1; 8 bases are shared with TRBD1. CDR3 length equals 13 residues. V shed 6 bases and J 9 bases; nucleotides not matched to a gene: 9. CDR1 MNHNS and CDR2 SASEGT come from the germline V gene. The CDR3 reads CASRPQTGVKAFF. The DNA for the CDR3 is TGTGCCAGCAGACCTCAGACAGGGGTTAAAGCTTTCTTT.

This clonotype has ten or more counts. The CDR3: CSARVGQGTDTQYF. The CDR3 region has the DNA TGCAGTGCTAGAGTTGGACAGGGAACAGATACGCAGTATTTT. V is TRBV20-1 and J is TRBJ2-3; TRBD1 agrees at 8 bases. CDR3 length equals 14 residues. Germline CDR1 DFQATT, CDR2 SNEGSKA (reference sequence). V was pared by 1 base and J by 3 bases, with 3 bases of the junction left unmatched.

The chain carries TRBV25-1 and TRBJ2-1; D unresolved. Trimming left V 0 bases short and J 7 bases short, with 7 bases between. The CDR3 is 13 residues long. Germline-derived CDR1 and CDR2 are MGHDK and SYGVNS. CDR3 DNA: TGTGCCAGCAGTGAATATACCGGGAATGAGCAGTTCTTC. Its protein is CASSEYTGNEQFF. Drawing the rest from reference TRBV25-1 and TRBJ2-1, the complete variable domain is EADIYQTPRYLVIGTGKKITLECSQTMGHDKMYWYQQDPGMELHLIHYSYGVNSTEKGDLSSESTVSRIRTEHFPLTLESARPSHTSQYLCASSEYTGNEQFFGPGTRLTVL.

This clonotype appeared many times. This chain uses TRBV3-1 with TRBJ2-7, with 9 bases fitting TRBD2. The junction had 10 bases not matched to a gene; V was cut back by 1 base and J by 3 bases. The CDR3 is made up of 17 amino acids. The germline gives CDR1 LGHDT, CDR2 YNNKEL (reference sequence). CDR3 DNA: TGTGCCAGCAGCCAAGGCCTAGCGGGATTATCGTTCTACGAGCAGTACTTC. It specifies CASSQGLAGLSFYEQYF.

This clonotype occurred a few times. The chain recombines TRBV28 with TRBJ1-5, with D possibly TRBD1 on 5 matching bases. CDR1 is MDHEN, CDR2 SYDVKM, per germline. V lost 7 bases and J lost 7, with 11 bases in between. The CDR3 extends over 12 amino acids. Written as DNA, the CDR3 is TGTGCCAGCAAGTCGGGACGGCAGCCCCAGCATTTT. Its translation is CASKSGRQPQHF.

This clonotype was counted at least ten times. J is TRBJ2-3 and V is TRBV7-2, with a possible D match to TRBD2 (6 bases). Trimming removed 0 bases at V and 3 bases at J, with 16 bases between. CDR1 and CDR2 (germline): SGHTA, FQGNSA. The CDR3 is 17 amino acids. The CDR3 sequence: CASSLAGGQVGTDTQYF. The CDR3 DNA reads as TGTGCCAGCAGCTTAGCGGGAGGTCAAGTCGGGACAGATACGCAGTATTTT.